This T cell receptor beta chain was identified during a study of blood T cell repertoires in COVID-19. Study-level information: Samples of COVID-19 (acute and convalescent) were obtained from the United States, Italy and Spain. Sample material is recorded as cDNA or gDNA derived from T cells, B-cell-depleted T cells, or PBMCs.

Losses at the gene ends were 7 bases for V and 1 base for J; bases not matched to a gene: 5. The CDR3 has 14 amino acids. Germline lookup yields CDR1 SNHLY and CDR2 FYNNEI. Authors' methods: Amplifying reference gene primers gave estimates of nucleated cell counts. Profiled with immunoSEQ multiplex PCR; TCRdb holds only in-frame clones, not every one. V, J and clone size derive from that table, while D and trimming were established from the DNA sequence. The profile covers 95,000 to 150,000 clones, with about 80% appearing a single time and approximately 3.9% taken by the ten largest. This clone came up once.

The sequence came from a woman in her forties or fifties with acute or convalescent COVID-19. The rearrangement joins TRBV2 to TRBJ2-3; 7 positions agree with TRBD1. The sequencing input was peripheral blood. The CDR3: CASKYRGGTDTQYF. The CDR3 nucleotides are TGTGCCAGCAAATACAGGGGCGGCACAGATACGCAGTATTTT.